This T cell receptor (beta chain) originates from a study of blood T cells in healthy people across ages. Each sample yielded at least 6.5 million isolated PBMCs. V was pared by 6 bases and J by 8 bases, with 19 bases between. The CDR3 is made up of 14 amino acids. Primers used in a second PCR of about 6 to 11 cycles were a sample-barcoded 5' primer and a J-beta primer mix. Each CDR3 protein gets one entry after TCRdb re-called the 5' RACE reads with MiXCR. This table has roughly 800,000 distinct CDR3 sequences, approximately 24% appearing once. These data are also associated with another study on T cells of mothers and their children.

The sequence was collected from a boy younger than 18 in good health. The V gene is TRBV12-3 or TRBV12-4, the J gene TRBJ1-1, with D uncertain. The specimen sequenced was blood. In nucleotides, the CDR3 is TGTGCCAGCAGGGCGGCGGAACGGAGACGGGAAGCTTTCTTT. It codes for CASRAAERRREAFF.